The TCR beta chain under discussion was sequenced for a study of T-cell reconstitution after alpha-beta-depleted transplantation in children listed by TCRdb under 2016. With regard to the full study: Using TCR repertoire profiling, the study quantitatively followed how T-cell immune reconstitution unfolded in children after TCRalphabeta/CD19-depleted allogeneic hematopoietic cell transplantation.

Here is what the overall study found, with its caveats: The high TCRbeta diversity at day 60 in some patients was ascribed to recipient T cells and intrathymic progenitors that had survived conditioning. Apparently early alphabetaT-cell count recovery about two months after transplant reportedly relied on only several hundred rapidly expanded clones derived from non-depleted graft cells. The frequencies of hyperexpanded clones fell over the following months, and after one year, T-cell counts and TCRbeta diversity were mostly attributed to newly produced T cells.

Receptor amplification or capture employed PCR. Sequencing took place on an Illumina HiSeq 2500. To normalize quantification of the TCRbeta repertoire, the TCR libraries were built with molecular barcoding that relied on unique molecular identifiers. TCRdb passed the public sequencing reads through fastp at Q25 and MiXCR, retaining productive beta sequences. Each entry merges the rows of one CDR3 protein and shows their most common DNA and genes. The sample table contains 500,000 or so distinct CDR3 sequences; only one count was recorded for 9.5% to 12% of them. In total, the top ten clones hold about 14% of the sample. This clonotype appeared a few times. Its antigen is not yet known. The record has no base qualities; no much larger clone is one base away. The meaning of the sample's treatment or condition label: allogeneic hematopoietic cell transplantation with graft depleted of TCRalphabeta T cells and CD19 B cells. The children who served as transplant recipients had been given grafts of TCRalphabeta/CD19-depleted allogeneic hematopoietic cells.

This TCR was recovered from a female patient aged 2 to 10 who had a stem cell transplant for aplastic anemia, so the T cells may come from the graft donor. The source material was PBMCs, mostly from graft donor cells, sampled 180 days after TCRalphabeta/CD19-depleted stem cell transplant.

The CDR3 amino acid sequence is: CASSQDRQGPFETQYF. In nucleotides, the sequence is TGTGCCAGCAGCCAAGATAGGCAGGGGCCTTTCGAGACCCAGTACTTC. This receptor chain uses TRBV14 and TRBJ2-5; 6 matching bases give a weak D call of TRBD1. Taken from the germline V gene, the CDR1 and CDR2 loops are SGHDN and FVKESK. CDR3 length: 16 amino acids, cysteine to phenylalanine. Here the CDR3 DNA is all that survives: 48 bases in frame from base 1. V is clipped by 0 bases and J by 5 bases, and the sequence between their germline boundaries is 16 bases long.